A selection of T cell receptor beta chains follows, all from one sample in a study of shared clonotypes between healthy human individuals. Clones were read by immunoSEQ multiplex PCR, and TCRdb kept only the in-frame ones, dropping some. The sample includes about 680,000 clones, approximately 79% of them seen just once. Source material: memory CD4+ T cells sorted from blood. The receptors derive from a woman younger than 45 in good health. Both conserved end residues are part of each CDR3. Each record gives: V gene, clone size, J gene, D gene, CDR3 DNA, CDR3 protein. A D gene is named only where the DNA matches it firmly. Clone size is stated in some rows and not others, as once, few, many or a class when expanded.

>TRBV19|-|TRBJ1-5|-
TGTGCCAGTAGTATAGAGACAGCGAGCAATCAGCCCCAGCATTTT
CASSIETASNQPQHF
>TRBV4-1|-|TRBJ2-7|-
TGCGCCAGCAGCCTCAAACCAGGGGATACTTACGAGCAGTACTTC
CASSLKPGDTYEQYF
>TRBV2|-|TRBJ1-2|-
TGTGCCAGCAGTGAAAGGGCAGGCCTTGGCTACACCTTC
CASSERAGLGYTF
>TRBV4-1|-|TRBJ2-3|-
TGCGCCAGCAGCCAAGCGTCTAGCCCTAGCACAGATACGCAGTATTTT
CASSQASSPSTDTQYF
>TRBV27|-|TRBJ2-1|TRBD1
TGTGCCAGCAGTCGGGACAGACCCTACAATGAGCAGTTCTTC
CASSRDRPYNEQFF
>TRBV5-1|many|TRBJ2-3|-
TGCGCCGCAGGGAGAGGGGGCACAGATACGCAGTATTTT
CAAGRGGTDTQYF
>TRBV19|-|TRBJ2-2|TRBD2
TGTGCCAGTAGTCCTCAAGGGACTAGCGCAACGAACACCGGGGAGCTGTTTTTT
CASSPQGTSATNTGELFF
>TRBV15|few|TRBJ2-1|-
TGTGCCACCAGCAGAGACCTGACCCTTCTCACGAGTGAGCAGTTCTTC
CATSRDLTLLTSEQFF
>TRBV28|-|TRBJ1-6|TRBD1
TGTGCCAGCTGGAACAGACAGGGGTGGAATTCACCCCTCCACTTT
CASWNRQGWNSPLHF
>TRBV11-2|-|TRBJ1-2|TRBD1
TGTGCCAGCAGCCAGGACAGGGCCAACTATGGCTACACCTTC
CASSQDRANYGYTF
>TRBV7-6|-|TRBJ1-5|-
TGTGCCAGCAGCTTAGGCCCTTCCCGACAGAGCAATCAGCCCCAGCATTTT
CASSLGPSRQSNQPQHF
>TRBV2|-|TRBJ2-1|TRBD2
TGTGCCAGCAGTGAGTTAGCGGGAGGCGGCAATGAGCAGTTCTTC
CASSELAGGGNEQFF
>TRBV28|-|TRBJ1-2|TRBD1
TGTGCCAGCAGTTCGACCGGGACAGGGACTGGCTACACCTTC
CASSSTGTGTGYTF
>TRBV28|once|TRBJ1-5|-
TGTGCCAGCAGTCCATCCTCCTCCAGATACAATCAGCCCCAGCATTTT
CASSPSSSRYNQPQHF
>TRBV5-1|-|TRBJ2-1|TRBD2
TGCGCCAGCAGCGAAGGGACTAGCGGGAGGGCCCGATTCAATGAGCAGTTCTTC
CASSEGTSGRARFNEQFF
>TRBV6-5|-|TRBJ1-3|TRBD1
TGTGCCAGCAGTTACGGAGGGGGCTCGGGGAACACCATATATTTT
CASSYGGGSGNTIYF
>TRBV7-8|-|TRBJ2-5|-
TGTGCCAGCAGCTTAGTTTGGGCAGCTTCGGGGGAGACCCAGTACTTC
CASSLVWAASGETQYF
>TRBV27|-|TRBJ2-7|-
TGTGCCAGCAGCTCCGGGACAAATCCCTACGAGCAGTACTTC
CASSSGTNPYEQYF
>TRBV4-1|few|TRBJ1-3|-
TGCGCCAGCAGCCAAGTGGATTTGGTTGTTTTTGGAAACACCATATATTTT
CASSQVDLVVFGNTIYF
>TRBV29-1|-|TRBJ1-1|-
TGCAGCGTTACAGCTCCAGACAGGACCACTGAAGCTTTCTTT
CSVTAPDRTTEAFF
>TRBV6-6|-|TRBJ2-3|-
TGTGCCAGCAGTTATACCGGGGCCGTCTACACAGATACGCAGTATTTT
CASSYTGAVYTDTQYF
>TRBV7-8|-|TRBJ2-7|TRBD2
TGTGCCAGCAGCCTTCAGACCGGGAGGGGGGGGTACGAGCAGTACTTC
CASSLQTGRGGYEQYF